The entry that follows covers one TCR beta chain sequence. Its antigen is currently not known. Nothing much larger sits one base from this clone, and base qualities are not available. CDR1 and CDR2, per the germline V gene, are LGHNA and YSLEER. From the cysteine through the phenylalanine, the CDR3 covers 12 amino acids. Of all the DNA, just the CDR3 is kept, 36 bases in frame from base 1. The trim is 0 bases for V and 7 bases for J, with a gap of 4 bases between the germline ends. The data are from a study of OX40 agonist ivuxolimab in advanced cancers. In terms of the full investigation: Ivuxolimab was an agonistic, fully human IgG2 monoclonal antibody directed against OX40 (CD134), a costimulatory receptor. Prior anti-PD-1, anti-PD-L1 or anti-CTLA-4 therapy was permitted, and checkpoint inhibitors had been received by around 40% of dose-escalation patients. Intravenous ivuxolimab was administered to patients every 2 weeks at six dose levels: 0.01, 0.1, 0.3, 1.5, 3 and 10 mg/kg. Peripheral TCRbeta sequencing was intended to test whether TCR sequence diversity was altered and clonal T-cell expansion was caused by ivuxolimab. Partial responses were achieved by three dose-escalation patients, of whom one had hepatocellular carcinoma and two had cutaneous melanoma. The monotherapy dose-escalation portion (N ≈ 50 patients) of the phase I ivuxolimab trial is reported in the paper. Of the roughly 52 dose-escalation patients, hepatocellular carcinoma was present in approximately 20, melanoma in about 15, renal cell carcinoma in 9 and head and neck cancer in 9. A male proportion of 82.7% and a mean age of about 60 years, ranging from about 20 to 85, were recorded for the dose-escalation cohort. The paper as a whole reports these results and caveats: After ivuxolimab, expanded clones were on average more numerous among CD8+ T cells than among CD4+ T cells. Clonal expansion of both CD4+ and CD8+ blood T cells was observed from baseline to week 6 at doses 0.1 to 3.0 mg/kg. Antigen specificity was not determined for the clonally expanded peripheral T cells. In the 0.1-3.0 mg/kg groups, partial responders were among the patients with the lowest normalized peripheral clonal expansion, particularly in CD8+ T cells. Low levels of normalized T-cell clonal expansion were also seen in some patients who did not respond.

For sequencing of the TCRbeta CDR3 region, genomic DNA was extracted from the sorted cells. The immunoSEQ Assay was used to sequence the TCRbeta CDR3 regions. TCRdb stores this immuneACCESS table with in-frame sequences only. Part of the clones is absent; in the studies checked, under half of the shortfall reflects unresolved V genes, and no reason is known for the rest. The sample data list 60,000 to 100,000 clones, and about 94% of these were observed just once. About a fifth of the sample comes from the top ten. Patients with a history of autoimmune disease or receiving systemic immunosuppression were excluded from the trial. Peripheral blood for TCR sequencing was drawn from every dose cohort at baseline, at cycle 4 day 1 and at cycle 7 day 1. The samples were taken from a phase I, first-in-human, multicenter, open-label dose-escalation trial of ivuxolimab. Adults with locally advanced or metastatic melanoma, renal cell carcinoma, hepatocellular carcinoma or head and neck squamous cell carcinoma were enrolled in the trial. Before TCR sequencing, CD4+ and CD8+ T cells were separately sorted from peripheral blood.

This receptor chain uses TRBV4-3 and TRBJ1-5; no D gene call is confident. The specimen was CD4+ or CD8+ T cells sorted from blood, collected in a trial of the OX40 agonist ivuxolimab. This sequence originates from an adult with an advanced solid tumor such as melanoma, head and neck, liver or kidney cancer. The sequence in DNA is TGCGCCAGCAGCCAAGAGGACCAGCCCCAGCATTTT. Its translation is CASSQEDQPQHF.